This T cell receptor beta chain is drawn from a study of blood T cells in healthy people across ages. This clonotype was seen a few times. Caucasian individuals from Russia who were healthy and aged about 6 to 95 acted as donors. Peripheral blood samples of 7.5 to 10 milliliters were drawn from each donor. Each sample yielded at least 6 micrograms of PBMC total RNA. The CDR3 consists of 16 residues. From germline, CDR1 is LGHDT and CDR2 YNNKEL (reference sequence). The V end lost 5 bases, the J end lost 0 bases, and 17 bases lay between the germline ends. Sample-barcoded 5' priming and a J-beta primer mix drove a second PCR of about 6 to 12 cycles. TCRdb reanalysed the 5' RACE reads using MiXCR and keeps one entry per CDR3 protein. Among 760,000 or so distinct CDR3 sequences, more than 20% were seen once, and the ten largest hold 9.4%. The sample also formed part of further work on T cells of mothers and their children. From that paper: Several million TCR beta reads per child versus over 9.5 million per mother.

This chain joins TRBV3-1 and TRBJ2-7; a weak D match, TRBD2 (6 bases). The sequence was obtained from a boy aged 5-17 years in good health. Sequenced material: blood. This chain's CDR3 is CASSSSGLSRSYEQYF. CDR3 DNA sequence: TGTGCCAGCAGCTCGTCCGGACTATCACGCTCCTACGAGCAGTACTTC.